The 12 T cell receptor beta chains reported below all come from one sample, sequenced in a study of blood T cell repertoires in COVID-19. Profiled with immunoSEQ multiplex PCR; TCRdb holds only in-frame clones, not every one. The data show about 140,000 clones, 80% to 90% seen once. Sequences were obtained from peripheral blood. The receptors derive from a man in his fifties or sixties with active or convalescent COVID-19.

The genes are TRBV24-1 and TRBJ2-2; 9 nucleotides align to TRBD2. Trimming removed 0 bases from V and 1 base from J; junction bases left unmatched: 8. Germline V gene sequence: CDR1 KGHDR, CDR2 SFDVKD. The CDR3 length is 19 residues. Written as DNA, the CDR3 is TGTGCCACCAGTGATTTGATGGCTAGCGGGACCCAGAACACCGGGGAGCTGTTTTTT. It yields the protein CATSDLMASGTQNTGELFF.

The chain uses TRBV14 and TRBJ2-1; TRBD2 might be the D (5 bases). The CDR3 length is 17 residues. Germline lookup yields CDR1 SGHDN and CDR2 FVKESK. V lost 2 bases and J lost 5, with 19 bases in between. CDR3: CASSQFISGKANNEQFF. The CDR3 nucleotides read TGTGCCAGCAGCCAATTCATTTCGGGGAAGGCCAACAATGAGCAGTTCTTC.

The rearrangement uses TRBV20-1 and TRBJ2-1; D is uncertain. V lost 3 bases and J lost 3, with 6 bases in between. Germline V gives CDR1 DFQATT, CDR2 SNEGSKA (reference sequence). CDR3 size: 12 residues. The DNA of the CDR3 is TGCAGTGCTAGTCGCGGCTACAATGAGCAGTTCTTC. As protein: CSASRGYNEQFF.

This clone came up once. This chain joins TRBV6-6 and TRBJ2-7; 11 positions match TRBD2. The junction had 5 bases not matched to a gene; V was cut back by 6 bases and J by 4 bases. Germline assignment: CDR1 MNHNY and CDR2 SVGAGI (reference sequence). The CDR3 sequence is 14 residues long. The DNA for the CDR3 is TGTGCCAGCAGCCTGACTAGCGGGATATACGAGCAGTACTTC. This translates into CASSLTSGIYEQYF.

This clone was counted once. This sequence joins TRBV27 and TRBJ1-6, with D possibly matching TRBD1 (5 bases). The germline V and J ends were trimmed by 2 bases and 2 bases, with 7 bases remaining between them. CDR1 is MNHEY and CDR2 is SMNVEV in the germline V gene (reference sequence). This CDR3 comprises 15 residues. DNA of the CDR3: TGTGCCAGCAGTTTACTAGGGGCCTATAATTCACCCCTCCACTTT. Its translation: CASSLLGAYNSPLHF.

This chain links TRBV19 with TRBJ2-1; 8 bases are shared with TRBD1. CDR3 length equals 15 residues. V gave up 6 bases and J gave up 6 bases; unmatched junction bases: 10. Germline-derived CDR1 and CDR2 are LNHDA and SQIVND (reference sequence). The CDR3 sequence is CASRSQGEAGNEQFF. In DNA form, the CDR3 reads TGTGCCAGTAGATCACAGGGGGAAGCGGGCAATGAGCAGTTCTTC.

The chain has TRBV19 and TRBJ1-4, with D possibly matching TRBD1 (6 bases). V was trimmed by 8 bases and J by 4 bases, leaving 14 bases between them. Germline values: CDR1 LNHDA, CDR2 SQIVND (reference sequence). The CDR3 has 14 amino acids. CDR3 loop: CASSTGRFNEKLFF. CDR3 nucleotide sequence: TGTGCCAGTTCAACAGGGCGCTTTAATGAAAAACTGTTTTTT. Variable domain in full (rest from reference TRBV19 and TRBJ1-4): DGGITQSPKYLFRKEGQNVTLSCEQNLNHDAMYWYRQDPGQGLRLIYYSQIVNDFQKGDIAEGYSVSREKKESFPLTVTSAQKNPTAFYLCASSTGRFNEKLFFGSGTQLSVL.

J is TRBJ2-1 and V is TRBV9, with D uncertain. The CDR3 loop spans 13 amino acids. Germline V gene lookup returns CDR1 SGDLS and CDR2 YYNGEE. V lost 0 bases and J lost 4, with 5 bases in between. CDR3 protein: CASSVGQYNEQFF. CDR3 DNA sequence: TGTGCCAGCAGCGTAGGGCAATACAATGAGCAGTTCTTC.

V usage is TRBV3-1 (or the pseudogene TRBV3-2) and J usage is TRBJ2-1; tentatively, D is TRBD2 (6 bases). This CDR3 is 14 amino acids long. Germline CDR1 is LGHDT and CDR2 is YNNKEL (reference sequence). The V and J ends lost 2 bases and 6 bases respectively, with 11 bases between them. CDR3 nucleotide sequence: TGTGCCAGCAGCCAACGGGAGAAATTCAATGAGCAGTTCTTC. This encodes CASSQREKFNEQFF.

The genes are TRBV28 and TRBJ1-4; TRBD1 is a possible D gene (5 bases). Looked up from germline, CDR1 is MDHEN and CDR2 is SYDVKM. V lost 3 bases, J lost 0 bases, and 11 bases lay in between. The CDR3 sequence is 16 residues long. Here the CDR3 reads CASSFLGAATNEKLFF. In DNA, the CDR3 is TGTGCCAGCAGTTTTCTAGGGGCAGCAACTAATGAAAAACTGTTTTTT.

The J gene is TRBJ2-2, the V gene TRBV3-1 (or the pseudogene TRBV3-2), with TRBD2 as a possible D gene (6 bases). The CDR3 covers 16 residues. Germline loops: CDR1 LGHDT, CDR2 YNNKEL (reference sequence). Between the trimmed V and J ends, which lost 3 bases and 2 bases, there was a span of 13 bases. CDR3 residues: CASSHPPGSNTGELFF. Here the CDR3 DNA reads TGTGCCAGCAGCCACCCTCCCGGGAGTAACACCGGGGAGCTGTTTTTT.

This chain links TRBV6-1 with TRBJ2-2; 12 bases align to TRBD2. V was pared by 4 bases and J by 0 bases, with 0 bases of the junction left unmatched. Germline V gene sequence: CDR1 MNHNS, CDR2 SASEGT. The CDR3 contains 16 residues. CDR3 amino acids: CASSGTSGTNTGELFF. As DNA, the CDR3 is TGTGCCAGCAGTGGGACTAGCGGGACGAACACCGGGGAGCTGTTTTTT.